The clone carrying this T cell receptor (beta chain) has only one observation. Its antigen remains unknown. Trimming stripped 2 bases from V and 3 bases from J, with 10 bases between. The CDR3 loop spans 14 amino acids. Germline V gene sequence: CDR1 SQVTM, CDR2 ANQGSEA. The assay was immunoSEQ multiplex PCR, and TCRdb's table has in-frame clones only and misses some. The sample lists about 77,000 clones, 94% occurring once. This specimen comes from a study of OX40 agonist ivuxolimab in advanced cancers. Whole-study context: Patients' therapy was ivuxolimab, an antibody that acts as an agonist of OX40 (CD134). At roughly 80% male, the cohort had a mean age of approximately 60 years, ranging from roughly 23 to 80. Study-level findings and limits: Patients who responded partially at 0.1-3.0 mg/kg showed clonal expansion ranking among the lowest.

Sequenced here: CD4+ or CD8+ T cells sorted from blood, sampled in a trial of the OX40 agonist ivuxolimab. This chain links TRBV29-1 with TRBJ1-4, with a possible D match to TRBD1 (5 bases). The receptor was isolated from an adult with an advanced solid tumor such as melanoma, head and neck, liver or kidney cancer. In DNA form, the CDR3 reads TGCAGCGTTGAATCGGGGGGAGCTAATGAAAAACTGTTTTTT. Amino acids: CSVESGGANEKLFF. Using reference TRBV29-1 and TRBJ1-4 for the parts outside the CDR3, the full variable domain is SAVISQKPSRDICQRGTSLTIQCQVDSQVTMMFWYRQQPGQSLTLIATANQGSEATYESGFVIDKFPISRPNLTFSTLTVSNMSPEDSSIYLCSVESGGANEKLFFGSGTQLSVL.